This entry lists 9 T cell receptor beta chains sequenced from one sample in a study of T-cell reconstitution after alpha-beta-depleted transplantation in children. The library targeted TCRbeta and was prepared with unique molecular identifiers. One entry per CDR3 protein results from TCRdb running MiXCR on the PCR reads. Of about 610,000 distinct CDR3 sequences listed, roughly 10% are singletons. Sequenced material: PBMCs from the stem cell graft donor, taken from the stem cell graft. These receptors were collected from a human donor who donated a stem cell graft to a child with acute myeloid leukemia.

This clonotype was detected a few times. This chain links TRBV20-1 with TRBJ2-1; D is unclear. Germline assignment: CDR1 DFQATT and CDR2 SNEGSKA (reference sequence). The CDR3 has 15 residues. CDR3 nucleotides: TGCACTCCTAGAGATCAGAGGAGCTCCTACAATGAGCAGTTCTTC. Protein product: CTPRDQRSSYNEQFF.

This clonotype was seen ten or more times. V is TRBV10-2 and J is TRBJ2-1; D is uncertain. The ends were cut back, 5 bases at V and 5 bases at J, with 13 bases in the middle. Germline lookup yields CDR1 WSHSY and CDR2 SAAADI. The CDR3 runs to 14 residues. The CDR3 loop is CASSIRLTNNEQFF. For the CDR3, the DNA is TGCGCCAGCAGTATCAGGCTTACGAACAATGAGCAGTTCTTC.

This clonotype was counted at least ten times. J is TRBJ2-3 and V is TRBV29-1, with D uncertain. This CDR3 has 12 residues. V dropped 5 bases and J dropped 6 bases, with 12 bases sitting between them. Germline lookup yields CDR1 SQVTM and CDR2 ANQGSEA. CDR3 nucleotides: TGCAGCGTTAGTCCGATGGAGGATACGCAGTATTTT. Its translation: CSVSPMEDTQYF.

The chain links TRBV12-3 or TRBV12-4 to TRBJ1-6; D might be TRBD1 (5 bases). The CDR3 consists of 16 residues. The V end was cut by 1 base, the J end by 7 bases, with 14 bases between. In DNA, the CDR3 is TGTGCCAGCAGTTTAGGGTCGGGGGGGAGGAATTCACCCCTCCACTTT. Protein product: CASSLGSGGRNSPLHF.

This clonotype was counted between two and nine times. The V call is TRBV11-2, the J call TRBJ2-7; D is uncertain. With 1 base removed from V and 4 bases from J, the gap between germline ends came to 14 bases. This CDR3 region has 15 residues. Germline loops: CDR1 SGHAT, CDR2 FQNNGV. CDR3 region: CASSLVQDTLYEQYF. In DNA form, the CDR3 reads TGTGCCAGCAGCTTAGTGCAAGATACCCTTTACGAGCAGTACTTC.

The gene calls are TRBV4-2 and TRBJ1-2, with 10 nucleotides matching TRBD1. This CDR3 is 16 amino acids long. With 0 bases clipped from V and 7 bases from J, the junction kept 8 bases outside the gene matches. Germline loops: CDR1 LGHNA, CDR2 YNFKEQ. DNA for the CDR3: TGTGCCAGCAGCCAAGATCCGGTGGACAGGGGGGGTGGCTACACCTTC. Translating gives CASSQDPVDRGGGYTF.

There are a few counts of this clonotype. The J gene is TRBJ2-1, the V gene TRBV5-1, with 9 bases that match TRBD1. Germline CDR1 reads SGHRS; CDR2 reads YFSETQ. With 5 bases clipped from V and 6 bases from J, the junction kept 3 bases outside the gene matches. This CDR3 spans 13 amino acids. The CDR3 DNA is TGCGCCAGCAGGTGGACAGGGGTCAATGAGCAGTTCTTC. Protein: CASRWTGVNEQFF.

This clonotype appeared a few times. The chain couples TRBV5-1 to TRBJ2-7; TRBD2 agrees at 12 bases. The CDR3 spans 19 residues. With V trimmed by 0 bases and J by 1 base, 11 bases remained unmatched. Germline CDR1 SGHRS, CDR2 YFSETQ. The CDR3 spells CASSLGLAGAGGISYEQYF. For the CDR3, the DNA is TGCGCCAGCAGCTTGGGACTAGCGGGAGCGGGGGGTATTTCCTACGAGCAGTACTTC. Supplemented by reference TRBV5-1 and TRBJ2-7, the full variable domain reads KAGVTQTPRYLIKTRGQQVTLSCSPISGHRSVSWYQQTPGQGLQFLFEYFSETQRNKGNFPGRFSGRQFSNSRSEMNVSTLELGDSALYLCASSLGLAGAGGISYEQYFGPGTRLTVT.

This clonotype was detected many times. The chain links TRBV12-3 or TRBV12-4 to TRBJ1-1; unclear D gene. The CDR3 length is 12 residues. The V end was cut by 6 bases, the J end by 3 bases, with 8 bases between. CDR3 in amino acids: CASRPVDTEAFF. The DNA for the CDR3 is TGTGCCAGCAGACCCGTGGACACTGAAGCTTTCTTT.